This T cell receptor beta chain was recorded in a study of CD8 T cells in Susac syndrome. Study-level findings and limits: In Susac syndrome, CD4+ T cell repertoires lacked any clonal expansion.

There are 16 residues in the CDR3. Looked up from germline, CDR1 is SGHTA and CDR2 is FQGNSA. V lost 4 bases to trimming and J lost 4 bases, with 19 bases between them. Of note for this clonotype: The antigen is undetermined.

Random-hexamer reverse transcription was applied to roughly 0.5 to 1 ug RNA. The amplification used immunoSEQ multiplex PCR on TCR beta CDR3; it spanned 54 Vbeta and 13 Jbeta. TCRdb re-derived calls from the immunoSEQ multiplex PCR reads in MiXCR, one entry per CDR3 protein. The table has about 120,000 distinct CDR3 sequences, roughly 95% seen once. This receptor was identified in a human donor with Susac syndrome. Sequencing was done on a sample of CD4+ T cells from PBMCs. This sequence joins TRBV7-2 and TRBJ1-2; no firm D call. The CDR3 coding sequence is TGTGCCAGCAGCTCCCTAAGCGGCAGACGTAGCTATGGCTACACCTTC. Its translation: CASSSLSGRRSYGYTF.